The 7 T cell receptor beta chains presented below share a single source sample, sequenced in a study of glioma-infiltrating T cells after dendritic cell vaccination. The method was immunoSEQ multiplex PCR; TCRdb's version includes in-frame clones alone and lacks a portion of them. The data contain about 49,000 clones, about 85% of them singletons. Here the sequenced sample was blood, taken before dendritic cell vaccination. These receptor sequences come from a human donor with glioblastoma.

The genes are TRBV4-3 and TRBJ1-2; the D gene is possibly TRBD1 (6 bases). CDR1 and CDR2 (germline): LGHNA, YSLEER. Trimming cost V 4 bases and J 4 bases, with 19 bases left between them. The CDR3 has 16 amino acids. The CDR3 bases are TGCGCCAGCAGCCCAGATACGACAGGTTCCCCCTATGGCTACACCTTC. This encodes CASSPDTTGSPYGYTF.

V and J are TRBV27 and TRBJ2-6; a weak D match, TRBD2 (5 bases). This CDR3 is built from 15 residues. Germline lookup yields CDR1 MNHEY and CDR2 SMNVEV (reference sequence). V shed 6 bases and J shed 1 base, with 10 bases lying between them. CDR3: CASSGLSSGANVLTF. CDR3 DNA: TGTGCCAGCAGCGGACTTTCATCTGGGGCCAACGTCCTGACTTTC. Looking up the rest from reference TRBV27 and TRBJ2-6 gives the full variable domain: EAQVTQNPRYLITVTGKKLTVTCSQNMNHEYMSWYRQDPGLGLRQIYYSMNVEVTDKGDVPEGYKVSRKEKRNFPLILESPSPNQTSLYFCASSGLSSGANVLTFGAGSRLTVL.

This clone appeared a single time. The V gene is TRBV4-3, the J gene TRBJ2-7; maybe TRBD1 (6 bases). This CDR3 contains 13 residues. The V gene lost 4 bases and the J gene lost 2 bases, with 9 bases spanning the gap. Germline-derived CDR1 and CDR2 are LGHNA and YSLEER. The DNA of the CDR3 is TGCGCCAGCAGCCCGGACAGAACCTACGAGCAGTACTTC. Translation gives CASSPDRTYEQYF.

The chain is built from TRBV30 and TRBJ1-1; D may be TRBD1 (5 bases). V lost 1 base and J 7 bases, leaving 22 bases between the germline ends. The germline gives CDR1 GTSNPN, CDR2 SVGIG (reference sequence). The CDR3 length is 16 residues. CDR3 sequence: CAWSAPWGPEEGEAFF. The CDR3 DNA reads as TGTGCCTGGAGTGCCCCTTGGGGACCCGAGGAGGGTGAAGCTTTCTTT.

The CDR3 protein is CASREPQYF. The CDR3 nucleotides read TGCGCCAGCAGGGAGCCACAGTACTTC. The chain couples TRBV10-1 to TRBJ2-5; unclear D gene. This CDR3 contains 9 residues. From germline, CDR1 is WNHNN and CDR2 SYGVQD (reference sequence). Trimming stripped 6 bases from V and 11 bases from J, with 7 bases between.

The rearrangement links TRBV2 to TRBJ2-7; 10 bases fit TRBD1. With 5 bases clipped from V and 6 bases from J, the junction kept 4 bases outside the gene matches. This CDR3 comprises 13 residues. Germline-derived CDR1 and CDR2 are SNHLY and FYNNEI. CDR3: CASSTDRGGEQYF. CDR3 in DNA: TGTGCCAGCAGTACGGACAGGGGGGGCGAGCAGTACTTC.

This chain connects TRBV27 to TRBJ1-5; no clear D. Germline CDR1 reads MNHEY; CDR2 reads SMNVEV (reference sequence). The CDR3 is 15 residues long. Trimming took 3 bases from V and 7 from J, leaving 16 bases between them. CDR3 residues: CASSFQQTLGQPQHF. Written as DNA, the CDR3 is TGTGCCAGCAGTTTCCAACAAACCCTAGGACAGCCCCAGCATTTT.